This TCR beta chain was found in a study of blood T cell repertoires in COVID-19 (dated by TCRdb to between 2020 and 2021). Broadly, across the study: The collaborator samples originated in the United States, Italy and Spain and spanned the acute and convalescent phases of COVID-19. The material from the prospective study consisted of cDNA or gDNA derived from T cells, B-cell-depleted T cells, or PBMCs. Subjects who had been exposed to COVID-19, were actively infected with it, or had recovered from it provided the deeply sampled blood TCRbeta repertoires that made up the dataset. The repertoires were released in a freely available public database intended as a resource for research on the immune response to SARS-CoV-2. The samples were drawn from two sources: the first 160 participants of the ongoing ImmuneRACE study, and 1,200 or so subjects contributed by 6 global collaborators. Sample metadata almost always included a de-identified subject ID, COVID-19 status, age in years and sex. Where available, HLA class I and class II types were obtained from metadata supplied by the sample provider rather than from assay-based typing.

What the study reported, not specific to this receptor: The quantity of clinical and demographic metadata differed by source and by participant and was supplied without curation.

Sequences SGDLS (CDR1) and YYNGEE (CDR2) are obtained from the germline V gene. V trim: 4 bases; J trim: 6 bases; unmatched bases: 12. The cysteine opens and the phenylalanine closes a CDR3 of 17 amino acids. Solely the CDR3 DNA is kept, with 51 bases framed from the first base. Comments on this clone: Its antigen has not been determined. No much larger clonotype is one base removed from it; base qualities were not supplied.

The immunoSEQ Assay, a bias-controlled multiplex PCR, was used to amplify TCRbeta CDR3 regions from genomic DNA. The source study handled its data this way. Nucleated cell counts per sample were estimated from amplification of reference gene primers within the assay. To quantify the absolute abundance of each unique TCRbeta CDR3 rearrangement, sequence reads were collapsed and filtered. Productive Simpson clonality was computed per sample as the square root of Simpson's diversity index over productive rearrangements. The immuneACCESS repertoire file appears here via TCRdb, limited to in-frame rearrangements. These files lack a portion of the clones; in checked studies, under half of the deficit traces to unresolved V genes, and the cause of the others is not known. Clonal size and the V and J genes are those of that table, whereas D and trimming came from the DNA. This sample gives 200,000 to 250,000 clones in total; 80% of them show up just once. The ten largest clones add up to less than 8% of the sample.

Participants in the prospective study were aged about 18 to 95 years, lived in some 24 United States geographic areas, and enrolled through a virtual design. In the prospective study, cohorts were assigned on the basis of participant-reported clinical history obtained from a screening survey and a study questionnaire. In the prospective study, whole blood, serum and a nasopharyngeal or oropharyngeal swab were collected from each participant by mobile phlebotomists. Over a roughly 2-month period, participants in the prospective study had the option of providing additional blood draws and questionnaires. Before DNA extraction, blood samples from the prospective study were shipped at room temperature or frozen.

The receptor was derived from a middle-aged woman with acute COVID-19. The chain couples TRBV9 to TRBJ2-2, with 10 central nucleotides matching TRBD2. Sequenced sample: PBMCs or T cells enriched from blood (not recorded which). CDR3 sequence: CASSPHLSGGASGELFF. The DNA reads TGTGCCAGCAGCCCTCATCTGAGCGGGGGGGCCTCCGGGGAGCTGTTTTTT. Where the CDR3 stops, the reference TRBV9 and TRBJ2-2 genes take over; the full variable domain is DSGVTQTPKHLITATGQRVTLRCSPRSGDLSVYWYQQSLDQGLQFLIQYYNGEERAKGNILERFSAQQFPDLHSELNLSSLELGDSALYFCASSPHLSGGASGELFFGEGSRLTVL.